These 23 T cell receptor beta chains originate from one sample sequenced in a study of cytomegalovirus exposure and HLA in healthy donors. Produced via immunoSEQ multiplex PCR; TCRdb's table is partial and in-frame only. The data show around 300,000 clones, with 88% seen just once and roughly 1% held by the top ten. Sequenced material: PBMCs. Receptors originate from a young woman in good health and CMV-seronegative.

The chain is built from TRBV7-2 and TRBJ2-7; 8 bases are shared with TRBD1. The CDR3 extends over 15 amino acids. From germline, CDR1 is SGHTA and CDR2 FQGNSA. The J segment lost 5 bases and the V segment lost 2 bases, leaving 8 bases of the junction unmatched. In DNA form, the CDR3 reads TGTGCCAGCAGCTTAACATCGACAGGGGACCACGAGCAGTACTTC. This codes for CASSLTSTGDHEQYF.

V gene TRBV6-1 combines with J gene TRBJ2-7; 8 nucleotides line up with TRBD1. The CDR3 is 11 residues long. The germline V gene encodes CDR1 MNHNS and CDR2 SASEGT. V was pared by 6 bases and J by 5 bases, with 0 bases of the junction left unmatched. The CDR3 DNA reads as TGTGCCAGCAGCAGGGGGCACGAGCAGTACTTC. Translated, it gives CASSRGHEQYF.

The J gene is TRBJ1-1, the V gene TRBV29-1; D not resolved. Deletions cut 3 bases from V and 3 bases from J, with 5 bases between. Germline values: CDR1 SQVTM, CDR2 ANQGSEA. The CDR3 extends over 11 amino acids. In DNA, the CDR3 is TGCAGCGTTGACGAGCACACTGAAGCTTTCTTT. Its translation is CSVDEHTEAFF.

The genes are TRBV9 and TRBJ2-7; D is perhaps TRBD2 (5 bases). Trimming stripped 0 bases from V and 2 bases from J, with 15 bases between. The CDR3 totals 16 residues. The germline V gene has CDR1 SGDLS and CDR2 YYNGEE. CDR3 DNA sequence: TGTGCCAGCAGCGTAGATAGTAACGCGGGCCCCTACGAGCAGTACTTC. This codes for CASSVDSNAGPYEQYF. The complete variable domain, with remaining parts taken from reference TRBV9 and TRBJ2-7, reads DSGVTQTPKHLITATGQRVTLRCSPRSGDLSVYWYQQSLDQGLQFLIQYYNGEERAKGNILERFSAQQFPDLHSELNLSSLELGDSALYFCASSVDSNAGPYEQYFGPGTRLTVT.

The chain is built from TRBV7-2 and TRBJ1-2, with D possibly being TRBD1 (6 bases). Germline V gives CDR1 SGHTA, CDR2 FQGNSA. V lost 4 bases, J lost 3 bases, and 12 bases lay in between. The CDR3 is made up of 14 amino acids. CDR3 nucleotide sequence: TGTGCCAGCAGCTCGGACAGCGTAGACTATGGCTACACCTTC. Its translation: CASSSDSVDYGYTF. The whole variable domain, filled in from reference TRBV7-2 and TRBJ1-2, reads GAGVSQSPSNKVTEKGKDVELRCDPISGHTALYWYRQSLGQGLEFLIYFQGNSAPDKSGLPSDRFSAERTGGSVSTLTIQRTQQEDSAVYLCASSSDSVDYGYTFGSGTRLTVV.

CDR3 protein: CASSPASGRYNEQFF. The CDR3 nucleotides read TGTGCCAGCAGCCCCGCTAGCGGGAGGTACAATGAGCAGTTCTTC. The chain combines TRBV6-4 with TRBJ2-1; 11 nucleotides line up with TRBD2. Germline loops: CDR1 MRHNA, CDR2 SNTAGT. The CDR3 has 15 residues. J lost 4 bases, V lost 6 bases, and 5 bases had no gene match.

J is TRBJ2-7 and V is TRBV28; 8 bases align to TRBD1. V was clipped by 3 bases and J by 7 bases; unmatched bases: 8. The CDR3 is 14 amino acids. Germline V gene sequence: CDR1 MDHEN, CDR2 SYDVKM. The CDR3 nucleotides are TGTGCCAGCAGTTTTCGGGACAGGCAATGGGAGCAGTACTTC. Translating it yields CASSFRDRQWEQYF.

This clone was detected once. This chain links TRBV5-1 with TRBJ2-7; TRBD2 might be the D (6 bases). The CDR3 has 16 amino acids. Trimming took off 0 bases at V and 0 bases at J, with 13 bases between the two ends. Germline V CDR1 and CDR2: SGHRS, YFSETQ. The CDR3, as DNA: TGCGCCAGCAGCTTGGCCCGGGGGTCTTCCTCCTACGAGCAGTACTTC. This encodes CASSLARGSSSYEQYF. The full variable domain, its missing parts supplied by reference TRBV5-1 and TRBJ2-7, is KAGVTQTPRYLIKTRGQQVTLSCSPISGHRSVSWYQQTPGQGLQFLFEYFSETQRNKGNFPGRFSGRQFSNSRSEMNVSTLELGDSALYLCASSLARGSSSYEQYFGPGTRLTVT.

The sample holds one count of this clone. J is TRBJ2-5 and V is TRBV30; 8 bases align to TRBD1. This CDR3 spans 15 amino acids. With V trimmed by 2 bases and J by 4 bases, 9 bases remained unmatched. Germline CDR1 reads GTSNPN; CDR2 reads SVGIG (reference sequence). CDR3: CAWSRGSQGGETQYF. The CDR3 DNA reads TGTGCCTGGAGTCGGGGTTCACAGGGGGGAGAGACCCAGTACTTC.

The genes are TRBV5-1 and TRBJ2-3; D is uncertain. This CDR3 spans 13 amino acids. Trimming removed 4 bases at V and 2 bases at J, with 8 bases between. CDR1 and CDR2 from the germline V gene are SGHRS and YFSETQ. CDR3 DNA sequence: TGCGCCAGCAGCCACTCCCACACAGATACGCAGTATTTT. This gives the protein CASSHSHTDTQYF.

The chain joins TRBV7-9 to TRBJ1-5; no firm D call. The V end was cut by 5 bases, the J end by 6 bases, with 11 bases between. Germline CDR1 is SEHNR and CDR2 is FQNEAQ (reference sequence). The CDR3 length is 13 residues. The DNA of the CDR3 is TGTGCCAGCAGCCTGGGGAGGAGTCAGCCCCAGCATTTT. This translates into CASSLGRSQPQHF.

A single count supports this clone. Other DNA sequences in this specimen translate into the identical CDR3. CDR3 sequence: CASSPTSGNYNEQFF. As DNA, the CDR3 is TGCGCCAGCAGTCCCACTAGCGGGAATTACAATGAGCAGTTCTTC. V is TRBV5-1 and J is TRBJ2-1; 10 bases are a match to TRBD2. From germline, CDR1 is SGHRS and CDR2 YFSETQ. V lost 5 bases, J lost 4 bases, and 6 bases stayed unmatched. The length of the CDR3 is 15 residues.

The chain joins TRBV6-4 to TRBJ2-1; 9 nucleotides agree with TRBD2. From germline, CDR1 is MRHNA and CDR2 SNTAGT. The V segment lost 0 bases and the J segment 7 bases; nucleotides outside the gene matches: 4. The CDR3 is 15 amino acids. CDR3 region: CASSDSVSGSNEQFF. In nucleotides, the CDR3 is TGTGCCAGCAGTGACTCGGTTAGCGGGAGTAATGAGCAGTTCTTC.

The chain has TRBV5-1 and TRBJ2-1, with D possibly matching TRBD2 (6 bases). Germline V lookup: CDR1 SGHRS, CDR2 YFSETQ. The CDR3 covers 15 residues. V shed 4 bases and J shed 7 bases, with 18 bases lying between them. CDR3 amino acids: CASSLDSGRGNEQFF. The CDR3 DNA sequence: TGCGCCAGCAGCCTTGACAGCGGCCGGGGGAATGAGCAGTTCTTC.

The J gene is TRBJ2-1, the V gene TRBV27, with 10 bases lining up with TRBD2. The CDR3 is 15 amino acids. V shed 11 bases, J shed 8 bases, and the junction held 15 bases outside the gene matches. Germline assignment: CDR1 MNHEY and CDR2 SMNVEV (reference sequence). The CDR3 DNA reads TGTGCCGCCAGCAATGCGCCTAGCGGGAGCCATGAGCAGTTCTTC. Its protein is CAASNAPSGSHEQFF.

This chain joins TRBV11-2 and TRBJ1-3, with D possibly being TRBD1 (5 bases). The CDR3 runs 15 residues. CDR1 is SGHAT and CDR2 is FQNNGV in the germline V gene. V shed 5 bases and J shed 5 bases, with 16 bases lying between them. CDR3 amino acids: CASSQGGRGRNTIYF. CDR3 bases: TGTGCCAGCAGCCAAGGAGGGAGGGGCCGAAACACCATATATTTT.

The rearrangement links TRBV19 to TRBJ2-7; D possibly corresponds to TRBD1 (5 bases). V gave up 3 bases and J gave up 5 bases, with 11 bases separating them. The germline CDR1 and CDR2 sequences are LNHDA and SQIVND (reference sequence). This CDR3 is built from 13 residues. CDR3 sequence: CASSITHRNEQYF. The CDR3 DNA follows: TGTGCCAGTAGTATCACCCACAGGAACGAGCAGTACTTC.

For the CDR3, the DNA is TGTGCCAGCAGTTTAGCGGGTGGGGTTACAGATACGCAGTATTTT. Translation gives CASSLAGGVTDTQYF. This chain uses TRBV28 with TRBJ2-3; D may be TRBD2 (5 bases). The CDR3 length is 15 residues. With 2 bases removed from V and 3 bases from J, the gap between germline ends came to 12 bases. CDR1 is MDHEN and CDR2 is SYDVKM in the germline V gene.

The chain is built from TRBV11-2 and TRBJ1-1; D unclear. Trimming shortened V by 3 bases and J by 1 base, and 18 bases separated the two germline ends. The CDR3 extends over 17 amino acids. The germline CDR1 and CDR2 sequences are SGHAT and FQNNGV. The CDR3 nucleotides are TGTGCCAGCAGCTTCTCCCCAGTGGTTGTTAAGAACACTGAAGCTTTCTTT. Protein: CASSFSPVVVKNTEAFF.

This clone was observed a few times. The rearrangement links TRBV19 to TRBJ1-1; D gene ambiguous. The CDR3 runs 12 residues. From germline, CDR1 is LNHDA and CDR2 SQIVND (reference sequence). The V and J ends lost 3 bases and 10 bases respectively, with 12 bases between them. The CDR3 sequence is CASSIPGSGAFF. In nucleotides, the CDR3 is TGTGCCAGTAGTATCCCGGGATCGGGAGCTTTCTTT.

The V and J genes are TRBV27 and TRBJ1-5, with D maybe TRBD1 (6 bases). V lost 5 bases and J lost 0, with 11 bases in between. The CDR3 has 15 amino acids. Germline CDR1 and CDR2: MNHEY and SMNVEV (reference sequence). The CDR3: CASSTRQASNQPQHF. CDR3 bases: TGTGCCAGCAGTACCCGACAGGCTAGCAATCAGCCCCAGCATTTT.

The J gene is TRBJ2-4, the V gene TRBV7-8; 11 nucleotides line up with TRBD2. The V segment lost 5 bases and the J segment 0 bases; nucleotides outside the gene matches: 6. Germline CDR1 and CDR2: SGHVS and FQNEAQ. CDR3 length equals 17 residues. This CDR3 reads CASSKPGLAEAKNIQYF. CDR3 coding DNA: TGTGCCAGCAGCAAACCGGGACTAGCGGAAGCCAAAAACATTCAGTACTTC.

The CDR3 region has the DNA TGTGCCAGCAGTTACTCGACTAGCGGGAGTGGGGATACGCAGTATTTT. This translates into CASSYSTSGSGDTQYF. V gene TRBV6-5 combines with J gene TRBJ2-3; 12 bases agree with TRBD2. After removal of 0 bases from V and 6 bases from J, the junction contained 4 bases not matched to a gene. Germline assignment: CDR1 MNHEY and CDR2 SVGAGI. The CDR3 runs to 16 residues.